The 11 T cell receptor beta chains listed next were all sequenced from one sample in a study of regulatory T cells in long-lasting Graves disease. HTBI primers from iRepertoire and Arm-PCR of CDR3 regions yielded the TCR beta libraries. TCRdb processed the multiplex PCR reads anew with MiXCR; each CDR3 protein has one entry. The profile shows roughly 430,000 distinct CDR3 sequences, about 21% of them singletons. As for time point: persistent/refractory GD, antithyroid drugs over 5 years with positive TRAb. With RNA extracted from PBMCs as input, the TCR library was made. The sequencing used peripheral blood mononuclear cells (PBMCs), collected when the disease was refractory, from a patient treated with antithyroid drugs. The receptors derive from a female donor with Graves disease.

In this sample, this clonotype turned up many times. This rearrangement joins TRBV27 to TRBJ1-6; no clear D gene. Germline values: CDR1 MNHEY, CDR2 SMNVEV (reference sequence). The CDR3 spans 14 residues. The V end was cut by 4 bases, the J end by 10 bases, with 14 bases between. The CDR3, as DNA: TGTGCCAGCAGTTCGGGTCGGCGAGGGTCACCCCTCCACTTT. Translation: CASSSGRRGSPLHF.

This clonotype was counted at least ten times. CDR3 sequence reads: CASRTDQLEAFF. DNA for the CDR3: TGTGCCAGCAGGACCGACCAGTTAGAAGCTTTCTTT. This chain uses TRBV2 with TRBJ1-1; D is undetermined. The CDR3 has 12 residues. Trimming took 6 bases from V and 8 from J, leaving 13 bases between them. Germline lookup yields CDR1 SNHLY and CDR2 FYNNEI.

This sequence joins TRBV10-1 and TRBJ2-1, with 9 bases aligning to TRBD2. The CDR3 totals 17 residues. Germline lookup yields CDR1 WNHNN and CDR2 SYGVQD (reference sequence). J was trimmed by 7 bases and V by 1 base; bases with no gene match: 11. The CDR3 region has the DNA TGCGCCAGCAGTGAGTTTAGCGGGAGCGGGATTCAGAATGAGCAGTTCTTC. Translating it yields CASSEFSGSGIQNEQFF.

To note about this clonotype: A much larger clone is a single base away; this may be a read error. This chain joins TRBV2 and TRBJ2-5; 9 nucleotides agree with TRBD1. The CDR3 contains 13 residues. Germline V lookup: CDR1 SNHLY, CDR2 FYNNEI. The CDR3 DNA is TGTGCCAGCGGAAGGACAGGGGATGAGACCCGGTACTTC. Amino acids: CASGRTGDETRYF.

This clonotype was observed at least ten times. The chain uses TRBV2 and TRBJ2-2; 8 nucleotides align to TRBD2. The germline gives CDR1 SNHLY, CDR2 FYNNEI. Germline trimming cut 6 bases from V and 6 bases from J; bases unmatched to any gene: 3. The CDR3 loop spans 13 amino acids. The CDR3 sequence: CASRREGSGELFF. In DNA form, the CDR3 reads TGTGCCAGCAGACGGGAGGGGTCCGGGGAGCTGTTTTTT.

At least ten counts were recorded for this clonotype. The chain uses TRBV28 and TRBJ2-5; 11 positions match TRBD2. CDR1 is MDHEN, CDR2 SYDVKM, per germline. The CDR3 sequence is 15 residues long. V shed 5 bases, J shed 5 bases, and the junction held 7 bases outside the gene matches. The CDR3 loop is CASSKIAGGGETQYF. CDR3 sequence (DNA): TGTGCCAGCAGTAAAATAGCGGGAGGGGGTGAGACCCAGTACTTC.

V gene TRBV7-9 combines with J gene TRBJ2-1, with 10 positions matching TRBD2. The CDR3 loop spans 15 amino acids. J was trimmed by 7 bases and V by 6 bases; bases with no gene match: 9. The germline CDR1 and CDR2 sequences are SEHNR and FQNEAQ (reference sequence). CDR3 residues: CASSRASGSWNEQFF. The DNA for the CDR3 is TGTGCCAGCAGTCGAGCTAGCGGGAGTTGGAATGAGCAGTTCTTC.

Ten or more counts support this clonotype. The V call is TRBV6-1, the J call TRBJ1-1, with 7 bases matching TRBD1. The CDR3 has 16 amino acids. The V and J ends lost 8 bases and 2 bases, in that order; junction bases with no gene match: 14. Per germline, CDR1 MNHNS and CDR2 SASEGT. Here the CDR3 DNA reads TGTGCCAGCCGAGTTCACCCTGGACAGGCAAACACTGAAGCTTTCTTT. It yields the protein CASRVHPGQANTEAFF.

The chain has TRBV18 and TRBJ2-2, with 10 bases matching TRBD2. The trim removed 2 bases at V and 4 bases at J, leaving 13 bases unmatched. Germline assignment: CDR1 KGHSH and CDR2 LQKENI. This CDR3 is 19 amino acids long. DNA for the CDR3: TGTGCCAGCTCACCATTCGAGCTAGCGGGAGTACGAGGCACCGGGGAGCTGTTTTTT. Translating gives CASSPFELAGVRGTGELFF.

The DNA of the CDR3 is TGCGCCAGCAGCTCTTTGACAGATAGCGAGCAGTACTTC. This sequence encodes CASSSLTDSEQYF. This chain joins TRBV4-1 and TRBJ2-7; a possible D gene is TRBD1 (5 bases). V lost 5 bases to trimming and J lost 6 bases, with 14 bases between them. Germline CDR1 is MGHRA and CDR2 is YSYEKL. CDR3 length equals 13 residues.

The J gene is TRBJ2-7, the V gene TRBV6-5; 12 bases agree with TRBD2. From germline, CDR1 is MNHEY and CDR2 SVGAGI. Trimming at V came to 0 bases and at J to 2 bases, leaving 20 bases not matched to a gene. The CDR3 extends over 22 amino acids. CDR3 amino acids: CASSYSAAVPRLLAGGTYEQYF. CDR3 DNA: TGTGCCAGCAGTTACTCAGCCGCGGTGCCACGATTACTAGCGGGAGGAACCTACGAGCAGTACTTC.